This entry lists 18 T cell receptor beta chains sequenced from one sample in a study of blood T cell repertoires in COVID-19. Using immunoSEQ multiplex PCR, the repertoire was profiled, and TCRdb retains in-frame clones only, with some absent. The sample lists 200,000 to 250,000 clones, less than 90% seen once, with roughly 21% in the top ten. Input material: peripheral blood. The receptors derive from a man between 25 and 39 years old with active or convalescent COVID-19.

The J gene is TRBJ2-3, the V gene TRBV6-5, with 7 bases aligning to TRBD2. CDR1 is MNHEY and CDR2 is SVGAGI in the germline V gene. V dropped 8 bases and J dropped 1; count of bases not matched to a gene: 9. The CDR3 is made up of 15 amino acids. This chain's CDR3 is CASPRPGGGTDTQYF. Here the CDR3 DNA reads TGTGCCAGCCCGAGGCCGGGAGGAGGCACAGATACGCAGTATTTT.

The chain combines TRBV7-2 with TRBJ2-2; 7 positions match TRBD1. The CDR3 spans 15 residues. Germline lookup yields CDR1 SGHTA and CDR2 FQGNSA. Trimming cost V 5 bases and J 3 bases; bases outside gene matches: 6. CDR3 in amino acids: CASSVAGGHTGELFF. In DNA, the CDR3 is TGTGCCAGCAGCGTCGCAGGGGGACACACCGGGGAGCTGTTTTTT. The full variable domain, rest sourced from reference TRBV7-2 and TRBJ2-2, is GAGVSQSPSNKVTEKGKDVELRCDPISGHTALYWYRQSLGQGLEFLIYFQGNSAPDKSGLPSDRFSAERTGGSVSTLTIQRTQQEDSAVYLCASSVAGGHTGELFFGEGSRLTVL.

The CDR3, as DNA: TGCGCCAGCAGCCAAGACCGAGGACAGTCCTACGAGCAGTACTTC. This codes for CASSQDRGQSYEQYF. The chain joins TRBV4-3 to TRBJ2-7; TRBD1 is a possible D gene (6 bases). Trimming cost V 0 bases and J 1 base, with 10 bases left between them. Germline V gene data show CDR1 as LGHNA and CDR2 as YSLEER. The CDR3 consists of 15 residues.

The V call is TRBV24-1, the J call TRBJ1-5; 7 bases match TRBD1. The length of the CDR3 is 14 residues. Trimming cost V 7 bases and J 4 bases; bases outside gene matches: 6. CDR1 KGHDR and CDR2 SFDVKD come from the germline V gene. CDR3 in amino acids: CATSRQGVNQPQHF. For the CDR3, the DNA is TGTGCCACCAGCCGGCAGGGGGTAAATCAGCCCCAGCATTTT.

The chain employs TRBV7-9 and TRBJ1-3; tentatively, D is TRBD1 (6 bases). This CDR3 has 16 amino acids. With 4 bases removed from V and 0 bases from J, the gap between germline ends came to 13 bases. The germline V gene has CDR1 SEHNR and CDR2 FQNEAQ (reference sequence). In DNA form, the CDR3 reads TGTGCCAGCAGCTCTTGGACAGCCACCTCTGGAAACACCATATATTTT. This sequence encodes CASSSWTATSGNTIYF.

The chain links TRBV2 to TRBJ1-4; no clear D gene. Germline V gives CDR1 SNHLY, CDR2 FYNNEI. V lost 6 bases to trimming and J lost 8 bases, with 10 bases between them. This CDR3 is 12 amino acids long. The CDR3 DNA follows: TGTGCCAGCAGCCTTGCGGAGGAAAAACTGTTTTTT. This translates into CASSLAEEKLFF.

The chain links TRBV6-5 to TRBJ1-3; TRBD1 matches 7 bases. The ends lost 6 bases at V and 4 bases at J; junction bases unmatched: 9. This CDR3 has 15 residues. Germline-derived CDR1 and CDR2 are MNHEY and SVGAGI. CDR3 residues: CASSTTGLRGNTIYF. The CDR3 nucleotides read TGTGCCAGCAGCACGACAGGGCTAAGAGGAAACACCATATATTTT.

This chain connects TRBV6-5 to TRBJ2-1; TRBD2 might be the D (5 bases). This CDR3 has 15 residues. Germline-derived CDR1 and CDR2 are MNHEY and SVGAGI. V was shortened by 6 bases and J by 2 bases, with 14 bases between the two germline ends. In nucleotides, the CDR3 is TGTGCCAGCAGCGAGGATCGGGGTACCTACAATGAGCAGTTCTTC. As protein: CASSEDRGTYNEQFF.

This clone was picked up a small number of times. V usage is TRBV12-3 or TRBV12-4 and J usage is TRBJ1-2, with D perhaps matching TRBD1 (5 bases). V shed 4 bases and J shed 8 bases, with 11 bases lying between them. The CDR3 extends over 12 amino acids. Here the CDR3 reads CASSSAQGGYTF. CDR3 bases: TGTGCCAGCAGTTCCGCCCAGGGCGGCTACACCTTC.

This chain links TRBV6-1 with TRBJ1-5; D perhaps matches TRBD1 (6 bases). Germline values: CDR1 MNHNS, CDR2 SASEGT. Trimming removed 3 bases at V and 0 bases at J, with 9 bases between. The CDR3 has 15 residues. The CDR3 is CASSDRGYSNQPQHF. The CDR3 DNA reads as TGTGCCAGCAGTGACAGGGGTTATAGCAATCAGCCCCAGCATTTT.

The rearrangement joins TRBV19 to TRBJ1-1; D is perhaps TRBD1 (6 bases). The CDR3 is 14 residues long. Germline V gene data show CDR1 as LNHDA and CDR2 as SQIVND (reference sequence). V was trimmed by 7 bases and J by 4 bases, leaving 16 bases between them. This chain's CDR3 is CASKSGGAATEAFF. The CDR3, as DNA: TGTGCCAGTAAATCGGGGGGGGCGGCCACTGAAGCTTTCTTT.

The chain employs TRBV7-3 and TRBJ2-7, with TRBD2 identical over 13 bases. CDR1 is SGHTA and CDR2 is FQGTGA in the germline V gene. Trimming cost V 7 bases and J 2 bases; bases outside gene matches: 14. The CDR3 runs to 18 residues. This chain's CDR3 is CASTLAGGSVTTPYEQYF. CDR3 bases: TGTGCCAGCACACTAGCGGGGGGGTCCGTCACCACTCCCTACGAGCAGTACTTC.

The rearrangement joins TRBV7-2 to TRBJ1-4, with TRBD1 matching over 9 bases. There are 17 residues in the CDR3. V lost 5 bases to trimming and J lost 5 bases; unmatched junction nucleotides: 12. Germline values: CDR1 SGHTA, CDR2 FQGNSA. The CDR3 reads CASSVGGGGQGNEKLFF. For the CDR3, the DNA is TGTGCCAGCAGCGTAGGCGGTGGAGGACAGGGGAATGAAAAACTGTTTTTT.

The chain is built from TRBV9 and TRBJ2-7; 8 bases are shared with TRBD1. This CDR3 is 16 amino acids long. Germline loops: CDR1 SGDLS, CDR2 YYNGEE. V shed 4 bases, J shed 1 base, and the junction held 10 bases outside the gene matches. CDR3 nucleotide sequence: TGTGCCAGCAGCCTTCCGGTGGGACAGGAGTCCTACGAGCAGTACTTC. As protein: CASSLPVGQESYEQYF.

The chain uses TRBV6-5 and TRBJ1-5, with D possibly being TRBD1 (6 bases). The germline CDR1 and CDR2 sequences are MNHEY and SVGAGI. V was trimmed by 11 bases and J by 1 base, leaving 18 bases between them. CDR3 length: 15 amino acids. Written as DNA, the CDR3 is TGTGCCTCTCAGCGATACAGGGAAAGCAATCAGCCCCAGCATTTT. Protein: CASQRYRESNQPQHF.

This clone was seen once. This chain uses TRBV6-2 or TRBV6-3 with TRBJ2-5; 7 positions agree with TRBD2. The CDR3 loop spans 13 amino acids. The ends lost 5 bases at V and 2 bases at J; junction bases unmatched: 2. Germline loops: CDR1 MNHEY, CDR2 SVGEGT. The CDR3 is CASSVGGQETQYF. CDR3 nucleotides: TGTGCCAGCAGTGTCGGGGGGCAAGAGACCCAGTACTTC.

This clone was detected once. The V call is TRBV6-2 or TRBV6-3, the J call TRBJ2-5; 7 nucleotides match TRBD1. V dropped 7 bases and J dropped 7; count of bases not matched to a gene: 15. This CDR3 has 15 amino acids. Germline assignment: CDR1 MNHEY and CDR2 SVGEGT. In DNA form, the CDR3 reads TGTGCCAGCATCCCCTGGGGACAGCCTGGGGGGACCCAGTACTTC. Translation: CASIPWGQPGGTQYF.

The CDR3 sequence is CASRYSSVSGANVLTF. CDR3 bases: TGTGCCAGCAGATACTCCAGCGTCTCTGGGGCCAACGTCCTGACTTTC. The V gene is TRBV9, the J gene TRBJ2-6; D ambiguous. Germline CDR1 SGDLS, CDR2 YYNGEE. The CDR3 contains 16 residues. V lost 5 bases, J lost 0 bases, and 12 bases lay in between.